The clone carrying this T cell receptor beta chain came up a few times. The sample carries other DNA sequences with the same CDR3. This entry belongs to a study of beta chain features in type 1 diabetes. What was sequenced were expressed TCRB transcripts, since all of the isolated RNA had been reverse transcribed. Assay used: immunoSEQ multiplex PCR; TCRdb lists only in-frame clones, some missing. The sample shows hundreds of thousands of clones, over 9.5% of them seen only once. Germline CDR1 LNHNV, CDR2 YYDKDF (reference sequence). Trimming removed 1 base at V and 0 bases at J, with 8 bases between. The CDR3 is 15 residues long.

The sequence was collected from a woman aged 18-29 years in good health. This chain links TRBV15 with TRBJ2-3, with D possibly matching TRBD2 (6 bases). Sequencing was done on a sample of naive CD4+ T cells from blood. CDR3 sequence reads: CATSRGRGSTDTQYF. CDR3 nucleotides: TGTGCCACCAGCAGAGGTCGGGGGAGCACAGATACGCAGTATTTT.